This entry lists 21 T cell receptor beta chains sequenced from one sample in a study of blood T cell repertoires in COVID-19. TCRdb's copy holds only in-frame clones and misses some; the assay was immunoSEQ multiplex PCR. Of around 500,000 clones listed, roughly 88% are singletons. The sample taken for sequencing was peripheral blood. The receptors shown here come from a human donor in a cohort sampled during active COVID-19.

The genes are TRBV7-2 and TRBJ1-5; D is uncertain. Trimming took 5 bases from V and 2 from J, leaving 19 bases between them. The CDR3 runs to 17 residues. The V gene's germline CDR1 is SGHTA and CDR2 FQGNSA. The CDR3, as DNA: TGTGCCAGCAGCCTCATGGCCCCGGGGAGTGGCAATCAGCCCCAGCATTTT. The encoded protein is CASSLMAPGSGNQPQHF. Looking up the rest from reference TRBV7-2 and TRBJ1-5 gives the full variable domain: GAGVSQSPSNKVTEKGKDVELRCDPISGHTALYWYRQSLGQGLEFLIYFQGNSAPDKSGLPSDRFSAERTGGSVSTLTIQRTQQEDSAVYLCASSLMAPGSGNQPQHFGDGTRLSIL.

The gene calls are TRBV7-3 and TRBJ2-6; maybe TRBD2 (5 bases). The CDR3 runs 15 residues. V lost 4 bases, J lost 1 base, and 8 bases lay in between. Germline V gene data show CDR1 as SGHTA and CDR2 as FQGTGA. This chain's CDR3 is CASSSWRSGANVLTF. The CDR3 DNA is TGTGCCAGCAGCTCTTGGAGGTCTGGGGCCAACGTCCTGACTTTC.

On this clone itself: One junction end does not reproduce the germline sequence, and a read error may be involved. J is TRBJ2-1 and V is TRBV5-1; D gene uncertain. The CDR3 totals 13 residues. Germline V gene sequence: CDR1 SGHRS, CDR2 YFSETQ. The CDR3 region is CASSLLTYNEQFF. In DNA form, the CDR3 reads TGCGCCAGCAGCCTTCTAACCTATAATGAGCAGTTCTTC.

This chain joins TRBV7-8 and TRBJ2-7; the match to TRBD2 covers 10 bases. With V trimmed by 5 bases and J by 3 bases, 7 bases remained unmatched. The CDR3 is 15 residues long. CDR1 and CDR2 (germline): SGHVS, FQNEAQ. The CDR3 loop is CASSPLSGRIYEQYF. Written as DNA, the CDR3 is TGTGCCAGCAGCCCGCTTAGCGGGAGGATCTACGAGCAGTACTTC. Full variable domain (remainder filled in from reference TRBV7-8 and TRBJ2-7): GAGVSQSPRYKVAKRGQDVALRCDPISGHVSLFWYQQALGQGPEFLTYFQNEAQLDKSGLPSDRFFAERPEGSVSTLKIQRTQQEDSAVYLCASSPLSGRIYEQYFGPGTRLTVT.

This clone has just a few counts. The CDR3 region has the DNA TGTGCCAGCACCGGACAGGCCCGGGTAAGGGAAAAACTGTTTTTT. Encoded protein: CASTGQARVREKLFF. The V and J genes are TRBV2 and TRBJ1-4; 7 bases line up with TRBD1. This CDR3 spans 15 amino acids. The junction had 13 bases not matched to a gene; V was cut back by 7 bases and J by 8 bases. Germline V lookup: CDR1 SNHLY, CDR2 FYNNEI. Combining the CDR3 with reference TRBV2 and TRBJ1-4 gives the whole variable domain EPEVTQTPSHQVTQMGQEVILRCVPISNHLYFYWYRQILGQKVEFLVSFYNNEISEKSEIFDDQFSVERPDGSNFTLKIRSTKLEDSAMYFCASTGQARVREKLFFGSGTQLSVL.

The chain joins TRBV24-1 to TRBJ2-3; D possibly corresponds to TRBD2 (6 bases). V dropped 2 bases and J dropped 2 bases, with 13 bases sitting between them. The germline gives CDR1 KGHDR, CDR2 SFDVKD. This CDR3 has 16 residues. CDR3 DNA sequence: TGTGCCACCAGTGATTCTCGACTAGTTCCCACAGATACGCAGTATTTT. This gives the protein CATSDSRLVPTDTQYF.

The chain carries TRBV7-3 and TRBJ1-3, with D possibly TRBD1 on 5 matching bases. This CDR3 comprises 16 residues. V dropped 1 base and J dropped 2 bases, with 12 bases sitting between them. The germline V gene has CDR1 SGHTA and CDR2 FQGTGA. The CDR3 loop is CASSLNRPGTGNTIYF. CDR3 DNA: TGTGCCAGCAGCTTAAATCGGCCAGGGACTGGAAACACCATATATTTT.

This chain's CDR3 is CASSQQGQTPGETQYF. The CDR3 nucleotides read TGCGCCAGCAGCCAACAAGGACAGACACCGGGGGAGACCCAGTACTTC. V is TRBV4-1 and J is TRBJ2-5, with a tentative D call TRBD1 (6 bases). The CDR3 consists of 16 residues. Trimming stripped 2 bases from V and 5 bases from J, with 18 bases between. The V gene's germline CDR1 is MGHRA and CDR2 YSYEKL.

The chain links TRBV7-2 to TRBJ2-5; D is possibly TRBD2 (6 bases). From germline, CDR1 is SGHTA and CDR2 FQGNSA. Deletions cut 5 bases from V and 5 bases from J, with 15 bases between. The CDR3 spans 14 residues. CDR3 sequence reads: CASSQAHGGETQYF. The CDR3 nucleotides read TGTGCCAGCAGCCAAGCCCACGGAGGGGAGACCCAGTACTTC.

This clone appeared once. The chain combines TRBV20-1 with TRBJ2-1, with no clear D. The CDR3 extends over 11 amino acids. Germline CDR1 is DFQATT and CDR2 is SNEGSKA (reference sequence). Trimming left V 0 bases short and J 9 bases short, with 6 bases between. The DNA for the CDR3 is TGCAGTGCTAGAGAGCGTGGTGAGCAGTTCTTC. Translating gives CSARERGEQFF.

The chain employs TRBV7-2 and TRBJ2-1; TRBD1 might be the D (6 bases). Germline V gene sequence: CDR1 SGHTA, CDR2 FQGNSA. This CDR3 region has 16 residues. The V end lost 4 bases, the J end lost 2 bases, and 15 bases lay between the germline ends. The CDR3 here is CASSSQTGGPYNEQFF. CDR3 sequence (DNA): TGTGCCAGCAGCTCTCAGACAGGAGGACCCTACAATGAGCAGTTCTTC.

The chain carries TRBV19 and TRBJ1-5, with D maybe TRBD1 (6 bases). Deletions cut 7 bases from V and 2 bases from J, with 12 bases between. CDR3 length equals 14 residues. Germline V lookup: CDR1 LNHDA, CDR2 SQIVND (reference sequence). The CDR3 bases are TGTGCCAGTACTAGGGGGACCGGCAATCAGCCCCAGCATTTT. Amino acid sequence: CASTRGTGNQPQHF.

A remark on this clone: At the DNA level, this CDR3 is encoded by other sequences in the same sample as well. This chain joins TRBV5-1 and TRBJ2-3, with 11 bases identical to TRBD2. Losses at the gene ends were 4 bases for V and 0 bases for J; bases not matched to a gene: 10. The CDR3 contains 18 residues. The germline CDR1 and CDR2 sequences are SGHRS and YFSETQ. The CDR3 spells CASSTRLAGRTSTDTQYF. The CDR3 nucleotides are TGCGCCAGCAGCACCCGACTAGCGGGGAGGACCAGCACAGATACGCAGTATTTT.

In the case of this clone: At the DNA level, this CDR3 is encoded by other sequences in the same sample as well. The chain has TRBV6-6 and TRBJ1-1; 10 bases fit TRBD1. The V gene end was trimmed by 5 bases and the J gene end by 5 bases; junction bases not matched to a gene: 5. Germline assignment: CDR1 MNHNY and CDR2 SVGAGI (reference sequence). CDR3 length: 14 residues. The CDR3 nucleotides read TGTGCCAGCAGTCGACAGGGGGCGCCGACTGAAGCTTTCTTT. Residues: CASSRQGAPTEAFF.

The J gene is TRBJ1-4, the V gene TRBV7-9, with D hard to call. This CDR3 has 17 amino acids. Germline values: CDR1 SEHNR, CDR2 FQNEAQ (reference sequence). With 5 bases removed from V and 4 bases from J, the gap between germline ends came to 20 bases. The CDR3 protein is CASSPPWEVPDNEKLFF. CDR3 DNA sequence: TGTGCCAGCAGCCCGCCTTGGGAGGTGCCTGATAATGAAAAACTGTTTTTT.

This clone came up once. The chain links TRBV7-9 to TRBJ2-3; 8 bases align to TRBD2. Germline CDR1 SEHNR, CDR2 FQNEAQ (reference sequence). V gave up 2 bases and J gave up 6 bases; unmatched junction bases: 4. The length of the CDR3 is 14 residues. The CDR3 DNA is TGTGCCAGCAGCTTAACCGGGACTAGGGATACGCAGTATTTT. It encodes CASSLTGTRDTQYF.

The chain links TRBV24-1 to TRBJ1-4; 11 bases are shared with TRBD1. The CDR3 length is 16 residues. In germline, CDR1 is KGHDR, CDR2 SFDVKD. V was clipped by 4 bases and J by 7 bases; unmatched bases: 7. CDR3 bases: TGTGCCACCAGTGACAGGACAGGGGGCGTTGGTGAAAAACTGTTTTTT. Translated: CATSDRTGGVGEKLFF.

The chain employs TRBV5-1 and TRBJ1-6, with 8 bases matching TRBD1. In germline, CDR1 is SGHRS, CDR2 YFSETQ. This CDR3 is 15 amino acids long. The trim removed 3 bases at V and 7 bases at J, leaving 6 bases unmatched. The CDR3 protein is CASSSAGTGNSPLHF. The CDR3 bases are TGCGCCAGCAGCTCCGCCGGGACAGGCAATTCACCCCTCCACTTT.

The chain is built from TRBV29-1 and TRBJ2-1, with D maybe TRBD1 (6 bases). Looked up from germline, CDR1 is SQVTM and CDR2 is ANQGSEA. Trimming removed 5 bases from V and 1 base from J, with 15 bases in between. The CDR3 has 15 amino acids. CDR3 coding DNA: TGCAGCGTTACCGACAGGACCCTTTCCTACAATGAGCAGTTCTTC. Translation: CSVTDRTLSYNEQFF.

This rearrangement joins TRBV5-4 to TRBJ1-1; unclear D gene. Germline V lookup: CDR1 SGHNT, CDR2 YYREEE (reference sequence). V lost 1 base and J 5 bases, leaving 12 bases between the germline ends. The CDR3 loop spans 14 amino acids. Here the CDR3 reads CASSLTTGTTEAFF. The CDR3 DNA is TGTGCCAGCAGCTTGACCACCGGTACGACTGAAGCTTTCTTT.

This chain connects TRBV3-1 (or the pseudogene TRBV3-2) to TRBJ1-5, with 8 bases lining up with TRBD1. Germline V gives CDR1 LGHDT, CDR2 YNNKEL (reference sequence). The CDR3 length is 13 residues. V gave up 3 bases and J gave up 6 bases; unmatched junction bases: 1. In nucleotides, the CDR3 is TGTGCCAGCAGCCACCAGGGGGCTCAGCCCCAGCATTTT. It encodes CASSHQGAQPQHF.